This T cell receptor beta chain emerged from a study of blood T cell repertoires in COVID-19. Background on the study: Specimens from acute and convalescent COVID-19 originated in the United States, Italy and Spain. PBMCs, B-cell-depleted T cells, or T cells were the source of the cDNA or gDNA that made up the material.

Unmatched junction bases numbered 4, after V lost 3 bases and J lost 3 bases. Germline CDR1 and CDR2: SGHRS and YFSETQ. CDR3 length equals 14 residues. How the authors handled the data: Amplifying reference gene primers gave estimates of nucleated cell counts. Sequencing was performed with immunoSEQ multiplex PCR; in TCRdb, only in-frame clones are kept and a portion is missing. That table furnishes V, J and clone size, whereas the DNA furnished D and trimming. There are about 170,000 clones in the sample; about four fifths occur only once, and roughly 2% lies in the top ten. The specimen sequenced was peripheral blood. V and J are TRBV5-1 and TRBJ1-1; 8 bases are a match to TRBD1. This TCR came from a woman over 75 with acute or convalescent COVID-19. The CDR3 reads CASSSQGVYTEAFF. DNA for the CDR3: TGCGCCAGCAGCTCACAGGGGGTATACACTGAAGCTTTCTTT.